These 18 T cell receptor beta chains originate from one sample sequenced in a study of T cells in Graves' hyperthyroidism and ophthalmopathy. The source material, RNA transcripts, was used to amplify TCR beta CDR3 regions. During a first-round RT-PCR of the TCR CDR3, the HTBI primer set was used. TCRdb redid the calling of the multiplex PCR reads with MiXCR, one entry per CDR3 protein. Seen here are 550,000 to 850,000 distinct CDR3 sequences, over 15% observed once, and the top ten hold approximately 15%. Material: blood. Source of these receptors: a woman in her 50s with Graves' hyperthyroidism that later progressed to Graves' ophthalmopathy.

The V gene is TRBV6-2 or TRBV6-3, the J gene TRBJ2-3, with D maybe TRBD1 (5 bases). The CDR3 is 19 residues long. V was shortened by 2 bases and J by 6 bases, with 27 bases between the two germline ends. Germline values: CDR1 MNHEY, CDR2 SVGEGT. This CDR3 is CASSYPYIRQLPIQDTQYF. The DNA of the CDR3 is TGTGCCAGCAGTTACCCCTATATACGACAGCTACCTATTCAGGATACGCAGTATTTT.

This clonotype was recorded many times. CDR3 amino acids: CAWSEKGNEQFF. In DNA form, the CDR3 reads TGTGCCTGGAGTGAAAAGGGGAATGAGCAGTTCTTC. The chain employs TRBV30 and TRBJ2-1; tentative D call: TRBD1 (5 bases). There are 12 residues in the CDR3. Per the germline V gene, CDR1 is GTSNPN and CDR2 is SVGIG (reference sequence). V gave up 1 base and J gave up 7 bases, with 8 bases separating them.

This clonotype was counted many times. The V and J genes are TRBV24-1 and TRBJ2-1; TRBD2 might be the D (6 bases). V lost 1 base, J lost 1 base, and 10 bases lay in between. The CDR3 is made up of 16 amino acids. Germline V CDR1 and CDR2: KGHDR, SFDVKD. Here the CDR3 DNA reads TGTGCCACCAGTGATTTTTCGCGGGGATCCTACAATGAGCAGTTCTTC. Its translation is CATSDFSRGSYNEQFF.

This clonotype was counted only a few times. This chain joins TRBV13 and TRBJ1-5; the D gene is possibly TRBD1 (5 bases). The germline gives CDR1 PRHDT, CDR2 FYEKMQ (reference sequence). The CDR3 runs 15 residues. Trimming removed 5 bases at V and 6 bases at J, with 17 bases between. CDR3 residues: CASSPGGRGSQPQHF. The CDR3 nucleotides are TGTGCCAGCAGCCCTGGGGGACGTGGTAGTCAGCCCCAGCATTTT. The variable domain in full, completed from reference TRBV13 and TRBJ1-5, reads AAGVIQSPRHLIKEKRETATLKCYPIPRHDTVYWYQQGPGQDPQFLISFYEKMQSDKGSIPDRFSAQQFSDYHSELNMSSLELGDSALYFCASSPGGRGSQPQHFGDGTRLSIL.

In its sample, this clonotype was seen many times. The chain combines TRBV3-1 with TRBJ2-3; D might be TRBD1 (6 bases). Germline-derived CDR1 and CDR2 are LGHDT and YNNKEL (reference sequence). V shed 4 bases and J shed 0 bases, with 11 bases lying between them. This CDR3 has 15 amino acids. The CDR3 here is CASSPRGMSTDTQYF. The CDR3 DNA reads TGTGCCAGCAGCCCAAGGGGGATGAGCACAGATACGCAGTATTTT.

This clonotype came up many times. The chain carries TRBV5-1 and TRBJ1-1; tentatively, D is TRBD1 (5 bases). The germline V gene encodes CDR1 SGHRS and CDR2 YFSETQ. Trimming shortened V by 3 bases and J by 5 bases, and 23 bases separated the two germline ends. CDR3 size: 17 residues. The CDR3 DNA reads TGCGCCAGCAGCTCGTCCGGGACGGCTCCTAAAGGGACTGAAGCTTTCTTT. Translating it yields CASSSSGTAPKGTEAFF.

This clonotype was counted between two and nine times. J is TRBJ2-6 and V is TRBV5-1; D uncertain. This CDR3 spans 15 amino acids. The germline V and J ends were trimmed by 5 bases and 0 bases, with 9 bases remaining between them. The germline V gene encodes CDR1 SGHRS and CDR2 YFSETQ. CDR3 residues: CASRKESSGANVLTF. CDR3 nucleotide sequence: TGCGCCAGCAGGAAGGAGAGCTCTGGGGCCAACGTCCTGACTTTC.

There are a few counts of this clonotype. The chain is built from TRBV2 and TRBJ2-1; TRBD2 matches 13 bases. Per germline, CDR1 SNHLY and CDR2 FYNNEI. Unmatched junction bases numbered 18, after V lost 6 bases and J lost 7 bases. The CDR3 totals 19 residues. The DNA for the CDR3 is TGTGCCAGCAGCTACGGACTAGCGGGGGCCCTACTTCGGGGGAATGAGCAGTTCTTC. Protein product: CASSYGLAGALLRGNEQFF.

This clonotype was seen at least ten times. This chain connects TRBV20-1 to TRBJ1-1; 9 nucleotides match TRBD1. V lost 7 bases and J lost 1; bases outside the gene matches: 4. This CDR3 spans 13 amino acids. Looked up from germline, CDR1 is DFQATT and CDR2 is SNEGSKA (reference sequence). The CDR3, as DNA: TGCAGTGGACAGGGGGTTGAGAACACTGAAGCTTTCTTT. As protein: CSGQGVENTEAFF.

This clonotype has more than one count but fewer than ten. This chain joins TRBV10-3 and TRBJ2-1; D not resolved. CDR3 length: 14 amino acids. Germline assignment: CDR1 ENHRY and CDR2 SYGVKD. V was trimmed by 2 bases and J by 1 base, leaving 6 bases between them. In nucleotides, the CDR3 is TGTGCCATCAGTGAGACTGGTTCCTACAATGAGCAGTTCTTC. It is translated as CAISETGSYNEQFF.

The chain has TRBV15 and TRBJ1-2; TRBD1 is a possible D gene (6 bases). The V gene lost 1 base and the J gene lost 6 bases, with 12 bases spanning the gap. The CDR3 loop spans 14 amino acids. Germline V CDR1 and CDR2: LNHNV, YYDKDF (reference sequence). CDR3 in DNA: TGTGCCACCAGCAGAGCTTCAACAGGGAATGGCTACACCTTC. Translation gives CATSRASTGNGYTF.

This clonotype showed up just a few times. As the CDR3 is not closed by the conserved phenylalanine or tryptophan, this likely results from a read error. V is TRBV10-1 and J is TRBJ2-2; D possibly corresponds to TRBD2 (6 bases). CDR3 length: 13 amino acids. The V end was cut by 5 bases, the J end by 6 bases, with 10 bases between. Germline loops: CDR1 WNHNN, CDR2 SYGVQD (reference sequence). CDR3 sequence (DNA): TGCGCCAGCAGTCCCACGGGGGCCGGGGAGCTGTTTTGT. Translating it yields CASSPTGAGELFC.

This clonotype has just a few counts. V is TRBV18 and J is TRBJ1-3; D not certain. CDR1 is KGHSH and CDR2 is LQKENI in the germline V gene. V shed 3 bases and J shed 0 bases, with 9 bases lying between them. The CDR3 is 15 residues long. The CDR3 loop reads CASSPNVASGNTIYF. The DNA for the CDR3 is TGTGCCAGCTCACCGAATGTGGCCTCTGGAAACACCATATATTTT.

Many counts were recorded for this clonotype. CDR3 loop: CSARVAGGTDTQYF. In nucleotides, the CDR3 is TGCAGTGCTAGAGTTGCGGGGGGCACAGATACGCAGTATTTT. The chain links TRBV20-1 to TRBJ2-3, with 7 bases fitting TRBD2. The germline V gene encodes CDR1 DFQATT and CDR2 SNEGSKA (reference sequence). V shed 1 base and J 1 base; nucleotides not matched to a gene: 2. CDR3 length equals 14 residues.

The chain carries TRBV12-5 and TRBJ2-7; no firm D call. Germline assignment: CDR1 LGHNT and CDR2 FRNRAP. The CDR3 has 11 amino acids. V shed 4 bases and J shed 4 bases, with 5 bases lying between them. For the CDR3, the DNA is TGTGCTAGTGGTTATCTTTACGAGCAGTACTTC. It codes for CASGYLYEQYF.

A remark on this clonotype: The germline gene is not matched at one end of the junction; a read error may be the cause. The J gene is TRBJ1-1, the V gene TRBV6-1; D remains unclear. The CDR3 length is 14 residues. Germline V CDR1 and CDR2: MNHNS, SASEGT. The CDR3, as DNA: TGTGCCAGCAGCAAAACGCCAGTGAACACTGGAGCTTTCTTT. It specifies CASSKTPVNTGAFF.

This clonotype has ten or more counts. The CDR3 DNA follows: TGTGCCAGCAGTTCTCCGGGACAGGGCGGTGGCTACACCTTC. Protein sequence: CASSSPGQGGGYTF. V gene TRBV28 combines with J gene TRBJ1-2, with 9 bases lining up with TRBD1. CDR1 and CDR2 from the germline V gene are MDHEN and SYDVKM. V dropped 4 bases and J dropped 7; count of bases not matched to a gene: 7. CDR3 length: 14 residues.

This chain uses TRBV7-9 with TRBJ2-3; the D gene is possibly TRBD1 (5 bases). Between the trimmed V and J ends, which lost 0 bases and 7 bases, there was a span of 11 bases. This CDR3 comprises 14 residues. In germline, CDR1 is SEHNR, CDR2 FQNEAQ (reference sequence). DNA for the CDR3: TGTGCCAGCAGCTTAGCAATAGGGGAATATACGCAGTATTTT. Translated: CASSLAIGEYTQYF.